This T cell receptor (beta chain) was recovered during a study of T cells after yellow fever vaccination. The overall study: Low-cell-number fractions underwent preparation using SMART-Seq v4 Ultra Low Input.

TCRdb re-called the 5' RACE reads through MiXCR, storing one row per CDR3 protein. The sample has hundreds of thousands of distinct CDR3 sequences, 3.6% seen once. Overall study results and limits: The CD4 and CD8 compartments had a small share of their clonotypes in common. Most clones from primary vaccination resurfaced after the booster (around 95% CD4, over 75% CD8).

CDR1 SQVTM and CDR2 ANQGSEA come from the germline V gene. The V and J ends lost 7 bases and 4 bases, in that order; junction bases with no gene match: 5. This CDR3 comprises 12 residues. There are a few counts of this clonotype. As yet, its antigen is unknown. The genes are TRBV29-1 and TRBJ2-3, with 7 bases matching TRBD2. The sample consisted of PBMCs, taken on the day of the yellow fever booster vaccination. The receptor's source is a man aged 18 to 29 who received the YFV17D yellow fever vaccine. CDR3 in DNA: TGCAGCGCGGGGGGAGGTGCAGATACGCAGTATTTT. This gives the protein CSAGGGADTQYF.